This T cell receptor (beta chain) derives from a study of T cell responses to AZD1222 COVID-19 vaccine. Repertoires were generated with immunoSEQ multiplex PCR, while TCRdb's copy carries only in-frame clones and drops some. The sample carries about 180,000 clones, less than 95% recorded once. This clone was observed once. The CDR3 loop spans 15 amino acids. Trimming cost V 2 bases and J 5 bases, with 11 bases left between them. Germline CDR1 reads SGHDT; CDR2 reads YYEEEE. The sequence came from an adult in good health. The V and J genes are TRBV5-6 and TRBJ1-6, with D possibly being TRBD1 (6 bases). Sequences were derived from peripheral blood, sampled on day 0 of AZD1222 vaccination. CDR3 sequence (DNA): TGTGCCAGCAGCTTATTCGGGACAAATAATTCACCCCTCCACTTT. Translated: CASSLFGTNNSPLHF.